Below, 20 T cell receptor beta chains from the same sample are listed, as sequenced in a study of CD8+ T cells in alopecia areata. The authors extracted RNA and reverse transcribed it into cDNA as the sequencing template. The table came from immunoSEQ multiplex PCR; TCRdb's copy has only in-frame clones and leaves some out. The sample has some 120,000 clones, around 60% seen once. Treatment specified: oral pan-JAK inhibitor, 5-10 mg twice daily. The sample was CD4+ T cells sorted from blood, taken at week 4, from a patient treated with tofacitinib. These receptors all stem from a human donor with alopecia areata.

The chain uses TRBV7-3 and TRBJ2-5, with TRBD2 matching over 10 bases. Germline CDR1 is SGHTA and CDR2 is FQGTGA. Trimming at V came to 5 bases and at J to 1 base, leaving 7 bases not matched to a gene. The CDR3 loop spans 16 amino acids. The CDR3 loop reads CASSPGVAGGQETQYF. The CDR3 DNA is TGTGCCAGCAGCCCCGGGGTAGCGGGAGGCCAAGAGACCCAGTACTTC. The full variable domain, rest sourced from reference TRBV7-3 and TRBJ2-5, is GAGVSQTPSNKVTEKGKYVELRCDPISGHTALYWYRQSLGQGPEFLIYFQGTGAADDSGLPNDRFFAVRPEGSVSTLKIQRTERGDSAVYLCASSPGVAGGQETQYFGPGTRLLVL.

The genes are TRBV28 and TRBJ2-5; 14 bases are a match to TRBD2. V was clipped by 5 bases and J by 7 bases; unmatched bases: 12. Germline assignment: CDR1 MDHEN and CDR2 SYDVKM. The CDR3 runs 17 residues. The CDR3 sequence is CASSKEGLAGVRGTQYF. CDR3 in DNA: TGTGCCAGCAGTAAGGAGGGACTAGCGGGAGTTCGGGGGACCCAGTACTTC.

The chain has TRBV5-1 and TRBJ2-3, with D possibly TRBD1 on 5 matching bases. Trimming stripped 0 bases from V and 8 bases from J, with 22 bases between. CDR3 length: 17 amino acids. The germline CDR1 and CDR2 sequences are SGHRS and YFSETQ. The CDR3 sequence is CASSLAGAGVDRGTQYF. The DNA for the CDR3 is TGCGCCAGCAGCTTGGCCGGCGCAGGAGTGGATAGGGGTACGCAGTATTTT.

This chain connects TRBV7-2 to TRBJ1-5, with 8 bases lining up with TRBD1. Trimming took 5 bases from V and 4 from J; bases not matched to a gene: 1. The CDR3 contains 13 residues. CDR1 and CDR2 from the germline V gene are SGHTA and FQGNSA. CDR3 DNA: TGTGCCAGCAGCCGGACAGGGAATCAGCCCCAGCATTTT. Amino acid sequence: CASSRTGNQPQHF.

A word on this clone: Other DNA sequences in this sample translate to the same CDR3. The CDR3 protein is CSAREETQYF. The CDR3 DNA sequence: TGCAGTGCTAGGGAGGAGACCCAGTACTTC. The chain carries TRBV20-1 and TRBJ2-5; the D is unclear. CDR1 is DFQATT, CDR2 SNEGSKA, per germline (reference sequence). The V end lost 3 bases, the J end lost 5 bases, and 4 bases lay between the germline ends. The CDR3 covers 10 residues.

The genes are TRBV7-6 and TRBJ2-6; D not certain. Trimming pared 2 bases from V and 0 bases from J, leaving 11 bases between. Germline values: CDR1 SGHVS, CDR2 FNYEAQ. This CDR3 is 17 amino acids long. For the CDR3, the DNA is TGTGCCAGCAGCTTAATAGTAGGTCGCTCTGGGGCCAACGTCCTGACTTTC. Translating gives CASSLIVGRSGANVLTF.

The chain couples TRBV7-2 to TRBJ2-5; the D is unclear. Germline V gene lookup returns CDR1 SGHTA and CDR2 FQGNSA. The germline V and J ends were trimmed by 8 bases and 2 bases, with 21 bases remaining between them. The CDR3 is made up of 16 amino acids. The CDR3 DNA follows: TGTGCCAGCGGAGACTGGGGTAGCCCAAGGCAAGAGACCCAGTACTTC. Its protein product is CASGDWGSPRQETQYF.

Written as DNA, the CDR3 is TGTGCCAGCAGCCCCTTCGTCCTAGCGGATGGTGAGCAGTACTTC. Its translation is CASSPFVLADGEQYF. The chain joins TRBV7-8 to TRBJ2-7; 7 nucleotides line up with TRBD2. Trimming cost V 5 bases and J 7 bases; bases outside gene matches: 14. This CDR3 region has 15 residues. Germline V CDR1 and CDR2: SGHVS, FQNEAQ.

This chain connects TRBV30 to TRBJ1-2, with D hard to call. CDR1 is GTSNPN and CDR2 is SVGIG in the germline V gene (reference sequence). V gave up 7 bases and J gave up 8 bases, with 20 bases separating them. The CDR3 is 13 residues long. In DNA, the CDR3 is TGTGCCTATTTATCTGGGGATGCGAGGGGCTACACCTTC. Translated, it gives CAYLSGDARGYTF.

The V and J genes are TRBV30 and TRBJ1-1, with TRBD1 matching over 11 bases. The CDR3 spans 16 residues. In germline, CDR1 is GTSNPN, CDR2 SVGIG (reference sequence). Unmatched junction bases numbered 6, after V lost 3 bases and J lost 0 bases. This CDR3 is CAWSRDRGGVNTEAFF. In DNA, the CDR3 is TGTGCCTGGAGCCGGGACAGGGGGGGAGTGAACACTGAAGCTTTCTTT. The full variable domain, with the rest looked up from reference TRBV30 and TRBJ1-1, is SQTIHQWPATLVQPVGSPLSLECTVEGTSNPNLYWYRQAAGRGLQLLFYSVGIGQISSEVPQNLSASRPQDRQFILSSKKLLLSDSGFYLCAWSRDRGGVNTEAFFGQGTRLTVV.

The chain couples TRBV4-2 to TRBJ2-3; D remains ambiguous. V lost 4 bases and J 4 bases, leaving 9 bases between the germline ends. This CDR3 contains 13 residues. The germline V gene has CDR1 LGHNA and CDR2 YNFKEQ. Here the CDR3 reads CASSPPPSDTQYF. The CDR3 coding sequence is TGTGCCAGCAGCCCCCCGCCCTCAGATACGCAGTATTTT.

This chain links TRBV6-6 with TRBJ1-1; no firm D call. Trimming took off 2 bases at V and 6 bases at J, with 7 bases between the two ends. Looked up from germline, CDR1 is MNHNY and CDR2 is SVGAGI (reference sequence). The CDR3 is 12 residues long. DNA of the CDR3: TGTGCCAGCAGTTACCAGCGCGCTGAAGCTTTCTTT. Amino acids: CASSYQRAEAFF.

This clone was seen only once. The CDR3 region is CASQAGSTEAFF. In nucleotides, the CDR3 is TGTGCCAGTCAGGCAGGGTCCACTGAAGCTTTCTTT. The chain couples TRBV7-9 to TRBJ1-1, with D maybe TRBD1 (5 bases). Germline-derived CDR1 and CDR2 are SEHNR and FQNEAQ (reference sequence). The CDR3 has 12 amino acids. Trimming took 9 bases from V and 4 from J, leaving 12 bases between them.

V usage is TRBV9 and J usage is TRBJ2-1, with 12 positions matching TRBD2. The V gene's germline CDR1 is SGDLS and CDR2 YYNGEE. The CDR3 length is 17 residues. V was clipped by 1 base and J by 5 bases; unmatched bases: 7. CDR3 in DNA: TGTGCCAGCAGCGTACCTCGGACTAGCGGGATCGACAATGAGCAGTTCTTC. Its protein is CASSVPRTSGIDNEQFF.

The J gene is TRBJ1-6, the V gene TRBV5-1, with TRBD1 identical over 7 bases. The CDR3 sequence is 15 residues long. Germline trimming cut 3 bases from V and 7 bases from J; bases unmatched to any gene: 7. Germline loops: CDR1 SGHRS, CDR2 YFSETQ. CDR3 sequence: CASSWSTGNNSPLHF. The CDR3 DNA reads as TGCGCCAGCAGCTGGTCGACAGGGAACAATTCACCCCTCCACTTT.

The rearrangement links TRBV5-6 to TRBJ2-5, with 11 bases lining up with TRBD1. The CDR3 has 16 residues. The germline gives CDR1 SGHDT, CDR2 YYEEEE. V shed 1 base and J 5 bases; nucleotides not matched to a gene: 7. CDR3 loop: CASSLLGTGGMETQYF. In DNA form, the CDR3 reads TGTGCCAGCAGCTTGTTAGGGACAGGGGGGATGGAGACCCAGTACTTC.

The J gene is TRBJ2-5, the V gene TRBV29-1; 11 bases are a match to TRBD2. CDR1 SQVTM and CDR2 ANQGSEA come from the germline V gene. The CDR3 covers 15 residues. V was pared by 5 bases and J by 7 bases, with 12 bases of the junction left unmatched. The CDR3 reads CSVPEIAGGRVTQYF. The CDR3 DNA reads as TGCAGCGTTCCCGAGATAGCGGGGGGGCGAGTGACCCAGTACTTC.

V is TRBV6-5 and J is TRBJ2-7, with 8 positions matching TRBD2. Germline lookup yields CDR1 MNHEY and CDR2 SVGAGI. J was trimmed by 6 bases and V by 4 bases; bases with no gene match: 5. This CDR3 is built from 13 residues. The CDR3 DNA reads as TGTGCCAGCAGTTCCGGGAGGGCCTCCGAGCAGTACTTC. This sequence encodes CASSSGRASEQYF.

V gene TRBV2 combines with J gene TRBJ2-7, with D possibly being TRBD1 (6 bases). Germline-derived CDR1 and CDR2 are SNHLY and FYNNEI. The CDR3 has 14 residues. With 4 bases removed from V and 3 bases from J, the gap between germline ends came to 13 bases. The CDR3 sequence is CASSVEGDGYEQYF. For the CDR3, the DNA is TGTGCCAGCAGTGTTGAGGGGGATGGCTACGAGCAGTACTTC.

This clone was found a few times. This chain's CDR3 is CAWNQAGGPAQYF. The DNA of the CDR3 is TGTGCCTGGAATCAAGCGGGGGGGCCCGCGCAGTATTTT. The rearrangement uses TRBV30 and TRBJ2-3; 10 bases are shared with TRBD2. Germline V CDR1 and CDR2: GTSNPN, SVGIG (reference sequence). After removal of 4 bases from V and 10 bases from J, the junction contained 8 bases not matched to a gene. The CDR3 is 13 amino acids.